This TCR beta chain was recorded in a study of T cell repertoires in cytomegalovirus infection (dated by TCRdb to about 2019). The study in broad terms: Donor HLA type was relevant to the analysis, because carriage of CMV infection together with the matching HLA type was indicated by public TCR beta signatures. The research as a whole found: Carriers of CMV infection plus the relevant HLA type were discriminated by the cumulative frequency of public TCR beta family members in the study cohort and in an independent 352-donor cohort. The ex vivo response was dominated by HLA-C-restricted CMV-specific TCR beta clonotypes, which also provided the single most frequent clonotype in two of eight donors.

The germline V gene provides CDR1 MNHNS and CDR2 SASEGT. The V and J ends are trimmed by 2 bases and 4 bases, leaving 12 bases between them. From the cysteine through the phenylalanine, the CDR3 covers 14 amino acids. The only DNA kept is the CDR3, 42 bases in frame from the first base. This clonotype appeared many times. Its antigen is currently not known. Within one base of it there is no much larger clone, and no base qualities were kept. The sequencer was an Illumina HiSeq 1500. In-frame beta chains were kept once TCRdb had trimmed the public reads at Q25 with fastp and called clones with MiXCR. When rows share a CDR3 protein, they turn into one entry using the most common DNA and genes. For this sample the table gives roughly 600,000 distinct CDR3 sequences, of which approximately 24% were detected only once. The ten largest clones add up to less than 10% of the sample.

In this chain, TRBV6-1 is recombined with TRBJ2-7, with the D gene not confidently named. Specimen: CD8+ T cells from PBMCs. The sequence was collected from a human donor in good health (CMV status not recorded). Some clones in this sample may be carry-over from other donors' samples. Here the CDR3 is given as CASSERPLGYEQYF. The DNA sequence is as follows: TGTGCCAGCAGTGAACGACCCTTGGGGTACGAGCAGTACTTC.